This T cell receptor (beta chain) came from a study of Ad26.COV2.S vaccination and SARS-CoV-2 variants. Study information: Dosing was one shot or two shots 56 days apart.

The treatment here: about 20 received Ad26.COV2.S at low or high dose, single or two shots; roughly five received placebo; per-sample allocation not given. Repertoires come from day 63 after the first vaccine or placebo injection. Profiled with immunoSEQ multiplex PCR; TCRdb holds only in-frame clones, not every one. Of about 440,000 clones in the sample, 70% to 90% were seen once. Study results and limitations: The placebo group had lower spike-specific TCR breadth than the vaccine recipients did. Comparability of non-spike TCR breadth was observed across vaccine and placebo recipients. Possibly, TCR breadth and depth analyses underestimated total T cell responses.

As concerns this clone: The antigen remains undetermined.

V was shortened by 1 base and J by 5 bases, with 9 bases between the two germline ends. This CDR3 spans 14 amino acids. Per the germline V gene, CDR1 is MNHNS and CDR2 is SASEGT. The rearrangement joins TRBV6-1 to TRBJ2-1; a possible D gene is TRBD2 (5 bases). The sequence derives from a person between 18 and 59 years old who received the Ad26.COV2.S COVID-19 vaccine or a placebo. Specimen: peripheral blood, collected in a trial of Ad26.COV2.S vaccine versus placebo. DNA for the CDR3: TGTGCCAGCAGTGAAGGGCGGGTGAACAATGAGCAGTTCTTC. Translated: CASSEGRVNNEQFF.